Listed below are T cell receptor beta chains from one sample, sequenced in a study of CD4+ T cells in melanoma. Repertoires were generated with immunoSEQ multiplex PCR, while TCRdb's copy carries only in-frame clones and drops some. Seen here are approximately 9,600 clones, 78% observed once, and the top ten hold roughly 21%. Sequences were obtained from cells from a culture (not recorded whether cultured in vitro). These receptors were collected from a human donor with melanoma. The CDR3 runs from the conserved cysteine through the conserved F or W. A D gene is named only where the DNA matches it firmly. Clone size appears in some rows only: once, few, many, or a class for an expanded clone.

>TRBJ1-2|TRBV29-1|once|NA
CSVVSYNYGYTF
TGCAGCGTTGTAAGCTATAACTATGGCTACACCTTC
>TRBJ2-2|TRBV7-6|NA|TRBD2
CASTRSGGLNTGELFF
TGTGCCAGCACCCGTAGCGGGGGGCTAAACACCGGGGAGCTGTTTTTT
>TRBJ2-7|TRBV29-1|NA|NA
CSATDGLLYEQYF
TGCAGCGCCACGGACGGGCTCCTCTACGAGCAGTACTTC
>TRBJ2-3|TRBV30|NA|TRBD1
CAWSNRGRTDTQYF
TGTGCCTGGTCGAACAGGGGGCGGACAGATACGCAGTATTTT
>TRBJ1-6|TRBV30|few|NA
CAWSDGQSYNSPLHF
TGTGCCTGGAGTGACGGACAGTCCTATAATTCACCCCTCCACTTT
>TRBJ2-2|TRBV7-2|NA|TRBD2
CASSLALRGVTGELFF
TGTGCCAGCAGCTTAGCGCTCCGGGGGGTCACCGGGGAGCTGTTTTTT
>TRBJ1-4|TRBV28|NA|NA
CATSGNEKLFF
TGTGCCACCTCTGGTAATGAAAAACTGTTTTTT
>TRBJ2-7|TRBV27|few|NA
CASSLTPGRLSYEQYF
TGTGCCAGCAGTCTGACCCCGGGACGTTTATCCTACGAGCAGTACTTC
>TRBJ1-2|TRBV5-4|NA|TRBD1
CASSLLNRGRGGYTF
TGTGCCAGCAGCTTGCTCAATAGGGGGCGAGGTGGCTACACCTTC
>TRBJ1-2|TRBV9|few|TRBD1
CASSRDRNYGYTF
TGTGCCAGCAGCCGGGACAGGAACTATGGCTACACCTTC
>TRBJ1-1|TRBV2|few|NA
CASYWVGGATEAFF
TGTGCCAGCTATTGGGTTGGGGGTGCCACTGAAGCTTTCTTT
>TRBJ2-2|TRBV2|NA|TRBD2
CASSQGGVRGGFSGELFF
TGTGCCAGCAGTCAGGGGGGGGTGCGGGGGGGCTTTTCCGGGGAGCTGTTTTTT
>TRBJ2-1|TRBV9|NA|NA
CASSAPISYNEQFF
TGTGCCAGCAGCGCCCCGATCAGCTACAATGAGCAGTTCTTC
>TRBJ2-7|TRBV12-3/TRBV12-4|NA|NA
CASSPDSYEQYF
TGTGCCAGCAGTCCTGACTCCTACGAGCAGTACTTC
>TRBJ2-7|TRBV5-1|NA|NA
CASSLEGQKTYEQYF
TGCGCCAGCAGCTTGGAGGGACAAAAAACCTACGAGCAGTACTTC
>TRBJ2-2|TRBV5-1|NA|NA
CASSRENTGELFF
TGCGCCAGCAGCCGGGAAAACACCGGGGAGCTGTTTTTT
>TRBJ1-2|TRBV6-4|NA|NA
CASSDGQSYGYTF
TGTGCCAGCAGTGACGGACAAAGCTATGGCTACACCTTC
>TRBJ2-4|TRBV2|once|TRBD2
CASSEVRLAVDIQYF
TGTGCCAGCAGTGAAGTAAGACTAGCGGTTGACATTCAGTACTTC
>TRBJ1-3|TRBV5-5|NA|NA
CASSLDGSTGGNTIYF
TGTGCCAGCAGCTTGGACGGGTCTACGGGCGGAAACACCATATATTTT
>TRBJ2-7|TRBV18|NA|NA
CASSLNYYEQYF
TGTGCCAGCTCACTTAATTATTACGAGCAGTACTTC
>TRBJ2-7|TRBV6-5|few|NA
CASSTTWAGTYEQYF
TGTGCCAGCAGTACAACTTGGGCGGGGACCTACGAGCAGTACTTC
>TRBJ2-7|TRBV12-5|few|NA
CASGLYLTSPLREQYF
TGTGCTAGTGGTTTGTACCTGACGTCGCCCTTACGAGAGCAGTACTTC
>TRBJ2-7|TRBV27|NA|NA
CASKPAGRRGEQYF
TGTGCCAGCAAACCGGCAGGGCGGCGCGGGGAGCAGTACTTC
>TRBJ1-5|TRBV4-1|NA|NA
CASSQGSRDRPQHF
TGCGCCAGCAGCCAAGGATCGCGAGATCGGCCCCAGCATTTT
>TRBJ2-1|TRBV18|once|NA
CASSLGQTPYNEQFF
TGTGCCAGCTCACTTGGACAGACCCCCTACAATGAGCAGTTCTTC
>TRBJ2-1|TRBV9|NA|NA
CASSDSLLANEQFF
TGTGCCAGCAGCGACTCCCTCCTAGCGAATGAGCAGTTCTTC
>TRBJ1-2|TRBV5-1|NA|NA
CASSAGRINYGYTF
TGCGCCAGCAGCGCGGGGCGAATTAACTATGGCTACACCTTC
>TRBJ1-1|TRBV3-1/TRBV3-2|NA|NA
CASSQYRSGDGRSTEAFF
TGTGCCAGCAGCCAATATCGGTCCGGGGATGGGAGGAGCACTGAAGCTTTCTTT
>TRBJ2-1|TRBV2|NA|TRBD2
CASRGTSGGSSSYNEQFF
TGTGCCAGCAGAGGGACTAGCGGGGGGTCCTCCTCCTACAATGAGCAGTTCTTC
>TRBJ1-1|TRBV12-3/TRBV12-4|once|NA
CASSLGGVTEAFF
TGTGCCAGCAGTTTAGGGGGGGTTACTGAAGCTTTCTTT
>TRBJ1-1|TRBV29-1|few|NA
CSVDTEAFF
TGCAGCGTTGACACTGAAGCTTTCTTT
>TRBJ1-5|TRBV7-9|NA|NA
CASSREQLSPQHF
TGTGCCAGCAGCCGCGAACAGTTATCACCCCAGCATTTT
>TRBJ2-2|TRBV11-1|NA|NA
CASSLEFGNTGELFF
TGTGCCAGCAGCTTAGAATTCGGGAACACCGGGGAGCTGTTTTTT
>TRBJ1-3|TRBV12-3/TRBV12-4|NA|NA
CASSFYPGNTIYF
TGTGCCAGCAGTTTTTACCCTGGAAACACCATATATTTT
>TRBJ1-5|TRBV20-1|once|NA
CSASGGRSGDDQPQHF
TGCAGTGCTAGTGGCGGACGATCGGGAGACGATCAGCCCCAGCATTTT
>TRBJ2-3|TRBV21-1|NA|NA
CASSTNRVADTQYF
TGTGCCAGCAGCACCAACAGGGTAGCAGATACGCAGTATTTT
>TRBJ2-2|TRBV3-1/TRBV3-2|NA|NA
CASSQLTNTGELFF
TGTGCCAGCAGCCAGCTAACGAACACCGGGGAGCTGTTTTTT
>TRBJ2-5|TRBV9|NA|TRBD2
CASSVGGGQETQYF
TGTGCCAGCAGCGTAGGGGGGGGGCAAGAGACCCAGTACTTC
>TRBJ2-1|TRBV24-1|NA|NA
CATSDGGPYNEQFF
TGTGCCACCAGTGACGGGGGCCCCTACAATGAGCAGTTCTTC
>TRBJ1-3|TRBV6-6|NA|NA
CASRAGGPSGNTIYF
TGTGCCAGCAGGGCCGGCGGACCCTCTGGAAACACCATATATTTT
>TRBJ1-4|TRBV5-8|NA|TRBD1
CASSAGTGPNEKLFF
TGTGCCAGCAGCGCGGGGACAGGGCCTAATGAAAAACTGTTTTTT
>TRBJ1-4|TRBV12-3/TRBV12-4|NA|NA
CASSFYGEKLFF
TGTGCCAGCAGTTTTTACGGGGAAAAACTGTTTTTT
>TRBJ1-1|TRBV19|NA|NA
CASSSWRDTEAFF
TGTGCCAGTAGTAGCTGGCGGGACACTGAAGCTTTCTTT
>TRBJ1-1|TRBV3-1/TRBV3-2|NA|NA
CASSARATNTEAFF
TGTGCCAGCAGCGCCCGGGCCACGAACACTGAAGCTTTCTTT
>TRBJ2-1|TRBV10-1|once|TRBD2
CASSGNPGLNNEQFF
TGCGCCAGCTCAGGAAACCCGGGACTAAACAATGAGCAGTTCTTC
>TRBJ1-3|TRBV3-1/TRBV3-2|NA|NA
CASSQVRRLSGNTIYF
TGTGCCAGCAGCCAGGTTCGGCGTCTCTCTGGAAACACCATATATTTT
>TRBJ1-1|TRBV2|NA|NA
CASKRLNTEAFF
TGTGCCAGCAAGAGGTTGAACACTGAAGCTTTCTTT
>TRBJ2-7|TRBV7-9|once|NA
CASSFLGEQYF
TGTGCCAGCAGCTTTTTGGGGGAGCAGTACTTC
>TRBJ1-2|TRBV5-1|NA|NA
CASSLEVGSGYTF
TGCGCCAGCAGCTTGGAGGTGGGCTCTGGCTACACCTTC
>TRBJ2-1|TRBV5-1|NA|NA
CASSLVGEQFF
TGCGCCAGCAGCTTGGTTGGTGAGCAGTTCTTC